The entry below describes one T cell receptor beta chain. This clonotype was seen only a few times. What antigen it recognizes has not been identified. No qualities accompany the bases; no much larger clone lies one base away. This record comes from a study of T-cell reconstitution after alpha-beta-depleted transplantation in children (dated by TCRdb to about 2016). For the study in its entirety: Using TCR repertoire profiling, the study quantitatively followed how T-cell immune reconstitution unfolded in children after TCRalphabeta/CD19-depleted allogeneic hematopoietic cell transplantation.

The germline V gene sets CDR1 to SGHRS and CDR2 to YFSETQ. The CDR3 holds 15 amino acids from the cysteine to the phenylalanine. The only DNA kept is the CDR3, 45 bases in frame from the first base. The junction shows trimming of 5 bases on V and 7 bases on J, plus 18 bases between the germline ends. Library generation was performed with PCR. The instrument was an Illumina HiSeq 2500. TCR library preparation used molecular barcoding, with unique molecular identifiers applied to normalize quantification of the TCRbeta repertoire. Through fastp at Q25 and MiXCR, TCRdb rebuilt clones from the public reads, retaining in-frame beta chains. Each record represents a unique CDR3 protein, reported with the most common genes and DNA among its rows. The sample table shows about 340,000 distinct CDR3 sequences, and about a tenth are seen once. Of the sample, less than 2.5% falls within the top ten clones.

The sequence came from a human donor who donated a stem cell graft to a child with acute lymphoblastic leukemia. The chain couples TRBV5-1 to TRBJ1-4, with the D gene not clear enough to name. The sequencing here drew on PBMCs from the stem cell graft donor, taken from the stem cell graft. The nucleotide sequence reads TGCGCCAGCAGTCTTATCCCAGCTCGGGGTGAAAAACTGTTTTTT. Its coded protein is CASSLIPARGEKLFF. The CDR3, completed at both ends by the reference TRBV5-1 and TRBJ1-4 genes, gives the full variable domain KAGVTQTPRYLIKTRGQQVTLSCSPISGHRSVSWYQQTPGQGLQFLFEYFSETQRNKGNFPGRFSGRQFSNSRSEMNVSTLELGDSALYLCASSLIPARGEKLFFGSGTQLSVL.